These T cell receptor beta chains were read from a single sample in a study of cytomegalovirus exposure and HLA in healthy donors. Clones were sequenced by immunoSEQ multiplex PCR, and TCRdb holds only the in-frame ones, with some missing. The sample shows under 200,000 clones, approximately 84% of them seen only once. Specimen: PBMCs. Receptors were obtained from a male donor in good health and CMV-seropositive. Each CDR3 is given with its conserved first and last residue. The order of the fields is clone size, V gene, D gene, J gene, CDR3 DNA, CDR3 protein. D genes are given only for firm matches. Clone size is shown for a subset of rows, as once, few, many or a class of expanded clone.

clone size: .; V gene: TRBV25-1; D gene: TRBD1; J gene: TRBJ2-2; CDR3 DNA: TGTGCCAGCAGCGAGGACAGGGGGCACGGGGAGCTGTTTTTT; CDR3 protein: CASSEDRGHGELFF
clone size: few; V gene: TRBV19; D gene: .; J gene: TRBJ1-5; CDR3 DNA: TGTGCCAGCCGCGACAGTGCCCTTAATCAGCCCCAGCATTTT; CDR3 protein: CASRDSALNQPQHF
clone size: .; V gene: TRBV6-5; D gene: TRBD2; J gene: TRBJ2-7; CDR3 DNA: TGTGCCAGCAGTTTTGGACTAGCTTCAACCTACGAGCAGTACTTC; CDR3 protein: CASSFGLASTYEQYF
clone size: .; V gene: TRBV30; D gene: TRBD2; J gene: TRBJ2-5; CDR3 DNA: TGTGCCTGGAGTGTAAAGCGGGAGCAAGAGACCCAGTACTTC; CDR3 protein: CAWSVKREQETQYF
clone size: .; V gene: TRBV6-4; D gene: .; J gene: TRBJ2-3; CDR3 DNA: TGTGCCAGCAGTGAGAGGTTCACAGATACGCAGTATTTT; CDR3 protein: CASSERFTDTQYF
clone size: .; V gene: TRBV29-1; D gene: TRBD2; J gene: TRBJ2-1; CDR3 DNA: TGCAGCGTTGATACTAGCGGGAGTGGGAATGAGCAGTTCTTC; CDR3 protein: CSVDTSGSGNEQFF
clone size: .; V gene: TRBV7-9; D gene: TRBD2; J gene: TRBJ2-7; CDR3 DNA: TGTGCCAGCAGCCCGACTAGCGGGAGTCCCTCCGAGCAGTACTTC; CDR3 protein: CASSPTSGSPSEQYF
clone size: .; V gene: TRBV6-6; D gene: TRBD1; J gene: TRBJ2-7; CDR3 DNA: TGTGCCAGCAGTAGCGCCGGGACAGGGGCCTACGAGCAGTACTTC; CDR3 protein: CASSSAGTGAYEQYF
clone size: .; V gene: TRBV30; D gene: TRBD2; J gene: TRBJ2-7; CDR3 DNA: TGTGCCTGGAGTGTTCTGACTAGCCGGTACGAGCAGTACTTC; CDR3 protein: CAWSVLTSRYEQYF
clone size: .; V gene: TRBV19; D gene: TRBD2; J gene: TRBJ2-1; CDR3 DNA: TGTGTCAGTTCCCAAACCGGGACTAGCGGGATGGAAGAGCAGTTCTTC; CDR3 protein: CVSSQTGTSGMEEQFF
clone size: .; V gene: TRBV11-3; D gene: TRBD1; J gene: TRBJ1-6; CDR3 DNA: TGTGCCAGCAGCTTAAGACAGGGGGCGCCTAATTCACCCCTCCACTTT; CDR3 protein: CASSLRQGAPNSPLHF
clone size: .; V gene: TRBV2; D gene: .; J gene: TRBJ2-1; CDR3 DNA: TGTGCCAGCAGTCCGGACATAAACAATGAGCAGTTCTTC; CDR3 protein: CASSPDINNEQFF
clone size: .; V gene: TRBV7-9; D gene: TRBD2; J gene: TRBJ2-7; CDR3 DNA: TGTGCCAGCAGCGGGACCGGGACTAGCGGGAGTCCCGAGCAGTACTTC; CDR3 protein: CASSGTGTSGSPEQYF
clone size: .; V gene: TRBV19; D gene: .; J gene: TRBJ1-5; CDR3 DNA: TGTGCCAGTAGTCAGTTCAATCAGCCCCAGCATTTT; CDR3 protein: CASSQFNQPQHF
clone size: .; V gene: TRBV7-9; D gene: TRBD1; J gene: TRBJ1-6; CDR3 DNA: TGTGCCAGCAGCCTCACTCCCGGGACAGGGAATTCACCCCTCCACTTT; CDR3 protein: CASSLTPGTGNSPLHF
clone size: once; V gene: TRBV7-3; D gene: .; J gene: TRBJ2-6; CDR3 DNA: TGTGCCAGCAGCTTATTTCCCCGAACCAGGGCTGGGGCCAACGTCCTGACTTTC; CDR3 protein: CASSLFPRTRAGANVLTF
clone size: .; V gene: TRBV7-8; D gene: TRBD1; J gene: TRBJ1-2; CDR3 DNA: TGTGCCAGCAGCCCGCGGACAGGGAACTATGGCTACACCTTC; CDR3 protein: CASSPRTGNYGYTF
clone size: .; V gene: TRBV7-9; D gene: .; J gene: TRBJ1-2; CDR3 DNA: TGTGCCAGCAGGGATAGAGGCAGGGAATATGGCTACACCTTC; CDR3 protein: CASRDRGREYGYTF